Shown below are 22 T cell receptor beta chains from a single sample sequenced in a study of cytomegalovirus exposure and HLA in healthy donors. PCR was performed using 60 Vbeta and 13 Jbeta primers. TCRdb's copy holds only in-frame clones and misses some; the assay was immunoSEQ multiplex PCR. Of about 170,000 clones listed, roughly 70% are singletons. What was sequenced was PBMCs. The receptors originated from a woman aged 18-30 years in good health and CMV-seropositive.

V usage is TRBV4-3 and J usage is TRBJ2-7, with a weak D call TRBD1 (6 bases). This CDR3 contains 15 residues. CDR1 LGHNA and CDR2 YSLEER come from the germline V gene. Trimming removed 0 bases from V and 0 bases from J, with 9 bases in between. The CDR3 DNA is TGCGCCAGCAGCCAAGATGCGGACAGCTCCTACGAGCAGTACTTC. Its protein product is CASSQDADSSYEQYF.

The CDR3 DNA reads TGTGCCAGTAGTATACCTAGCGGGGGTGTCTATGAGCAGTTCTTC. Its translation: CASSIPSGGVYEQFF. This chain joins TRBV19 and TRBJ2-1; TRBD2 matches 10 bases. This CDR3 contains 15 residues. After removal of 2 bases from V and 8 bases from J, the junction contained 6 bases not matched to a gene. CDR1 is LNHDA and CDR2 is SQIVND in the germline V gene (reference sequence).

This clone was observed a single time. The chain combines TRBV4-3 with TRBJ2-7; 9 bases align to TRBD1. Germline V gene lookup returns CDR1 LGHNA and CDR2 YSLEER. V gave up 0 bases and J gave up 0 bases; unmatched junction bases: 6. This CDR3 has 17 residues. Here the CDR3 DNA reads TGCGCCAGCAGCCAAGATGTGACAGGGGGTTTCTCCTACGAGCAGTACTTC. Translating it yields CASSQDVTGGFSYEQYF.

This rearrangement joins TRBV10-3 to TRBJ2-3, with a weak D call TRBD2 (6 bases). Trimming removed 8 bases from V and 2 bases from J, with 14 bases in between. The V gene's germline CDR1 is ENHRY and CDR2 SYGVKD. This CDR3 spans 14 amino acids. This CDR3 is CAIGGTGNTDTQYF. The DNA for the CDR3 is TGTGCCATCGGCGGGACCGGCAACACAGATACGCAGTATTTT.

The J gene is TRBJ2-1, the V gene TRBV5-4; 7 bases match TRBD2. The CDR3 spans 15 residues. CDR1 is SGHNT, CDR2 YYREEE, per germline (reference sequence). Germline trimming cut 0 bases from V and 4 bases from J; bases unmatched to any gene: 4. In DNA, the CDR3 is TGTGCCAGCAGCTTGGGGCCGGGGGGATACAATGAGCAGTTCTTC. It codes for CASSLGPGGYNEQFF. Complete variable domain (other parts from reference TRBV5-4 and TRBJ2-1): ETGVTQSPTHLIKTRGQQVTLRCSSQSGHNTVSWYQQALGQGPQFIFQYYREEENGRGNFPPRFSGLQFPNYSSELNVNALELDDSALYLCASSLGPGGYNEQFFGPGTRLTVL.

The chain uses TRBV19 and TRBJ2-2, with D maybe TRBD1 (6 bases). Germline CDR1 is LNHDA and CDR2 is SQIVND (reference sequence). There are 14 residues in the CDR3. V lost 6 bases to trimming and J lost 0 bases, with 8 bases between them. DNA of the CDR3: TGTGCCAGTAGCCGGACAGCGAACACCGGGGAGCTGTTTTTT. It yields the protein CASSRTANTGELFF.

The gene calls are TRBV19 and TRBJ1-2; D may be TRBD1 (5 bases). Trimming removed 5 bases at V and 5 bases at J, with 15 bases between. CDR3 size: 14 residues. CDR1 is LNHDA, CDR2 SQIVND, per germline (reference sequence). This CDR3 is CASSSRQLAYGYTF. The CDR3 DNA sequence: TGTGCCAGTAGTTCAAGACAGCTTGCGTATGGCTACACCTTC. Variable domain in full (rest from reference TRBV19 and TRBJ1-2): DGGITQSPKYLFRKEGQNVTLSCEQNLNHDAMYWYRQDPGQGLRLIYYSQIVNDFQKGDIAEGYSVSREKKESFPLTVTSAQKNPTAFYLCASSSRQLAYGYTFGSGTRLTVV.

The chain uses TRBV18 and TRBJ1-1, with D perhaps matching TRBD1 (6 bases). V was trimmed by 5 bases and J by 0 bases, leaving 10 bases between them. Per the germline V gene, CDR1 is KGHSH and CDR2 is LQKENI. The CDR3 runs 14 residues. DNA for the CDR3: TGTGCCAGCTCATTGAGGACAGTGAACACTGAAGCTTTCTTT. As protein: CASSLRTVNTEAFF.

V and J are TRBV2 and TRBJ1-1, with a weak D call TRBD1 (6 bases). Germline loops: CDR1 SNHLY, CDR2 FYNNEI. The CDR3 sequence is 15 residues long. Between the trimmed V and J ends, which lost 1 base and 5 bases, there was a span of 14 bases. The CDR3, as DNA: TGTGCCAGCAGTGAAGGGGCAGGGGCCCTTACTGAAGCTTTCTTT. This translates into CASSEGAGALTEAFF.

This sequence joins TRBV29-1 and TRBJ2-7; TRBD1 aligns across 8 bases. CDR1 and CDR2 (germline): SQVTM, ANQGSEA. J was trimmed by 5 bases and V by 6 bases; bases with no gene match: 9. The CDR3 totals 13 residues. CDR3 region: CSVGDRGENEQYF. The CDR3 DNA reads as TGCAGCGTAGGCGACAGGGGCGAGAACGAGCAGTACTTC.

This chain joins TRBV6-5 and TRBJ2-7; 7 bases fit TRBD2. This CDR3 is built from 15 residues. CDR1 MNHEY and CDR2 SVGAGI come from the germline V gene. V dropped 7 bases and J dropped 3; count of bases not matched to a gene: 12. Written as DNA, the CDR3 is TGTGCCAGCATCGCGGGAGACTGGCTCCTCTACGAGCAGTACTTC. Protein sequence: CASIAGDWLLYEQYF.

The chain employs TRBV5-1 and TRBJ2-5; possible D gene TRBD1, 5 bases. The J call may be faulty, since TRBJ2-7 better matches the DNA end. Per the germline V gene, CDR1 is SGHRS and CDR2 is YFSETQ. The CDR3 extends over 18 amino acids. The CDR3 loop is CASVPRRNRLRLGYEQYF. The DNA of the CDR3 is TGCGCCAGCGTCCCCCGTCGGAACAGGCTCCGTCTCGGCTACGAGCAGTACTTC.

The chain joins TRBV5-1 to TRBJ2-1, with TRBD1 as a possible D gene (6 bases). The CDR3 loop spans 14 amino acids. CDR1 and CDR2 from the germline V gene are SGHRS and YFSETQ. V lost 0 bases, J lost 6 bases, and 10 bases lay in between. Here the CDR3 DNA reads TGCGCCAGCAGCTTGGATGGACAGTCCAATGAGCAGTTCTTC. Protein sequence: CASSLDGQSNEQFF. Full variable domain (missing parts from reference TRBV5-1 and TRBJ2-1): KAGVTQTPRYLIKTRGQQVTLSCSPISGHRSVSWYQQTPGQGLQFLFEYFSETQRNKGNFPGRFSGRQFSNSRSEMNVSTLELGDSALYLCASSLDGQSNEQFFGPGTRLTVL.

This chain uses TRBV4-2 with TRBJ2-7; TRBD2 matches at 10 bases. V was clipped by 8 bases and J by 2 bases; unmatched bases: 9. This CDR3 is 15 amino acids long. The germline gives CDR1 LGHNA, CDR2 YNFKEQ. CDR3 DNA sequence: TGTGCCAGCCAAAAAAGCGGGGGGGCCACCTACGAGCAGTACTTC. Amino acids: CASQKSGGATYEQYF.

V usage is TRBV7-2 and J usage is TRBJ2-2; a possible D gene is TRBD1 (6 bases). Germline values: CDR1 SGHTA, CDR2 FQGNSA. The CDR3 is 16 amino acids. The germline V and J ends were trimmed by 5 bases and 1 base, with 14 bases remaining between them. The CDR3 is CASSINWGLNTGELFF. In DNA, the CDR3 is TGTGCCAGCAGCATTAATTGGGGGCTGAACACCGGGGAGCTGTTTTTT. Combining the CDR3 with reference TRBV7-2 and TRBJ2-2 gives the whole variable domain GAGVSQSPSNKVTEKGKDVELRCDPISGHTALYWYRQSLGQGLEFLIYFQGNSAPDKSGLPSDRFSAERTGGSVSTLTIQRTQQEDSAVYLCASSINWGLNTGELFFGEGSRLTVL.

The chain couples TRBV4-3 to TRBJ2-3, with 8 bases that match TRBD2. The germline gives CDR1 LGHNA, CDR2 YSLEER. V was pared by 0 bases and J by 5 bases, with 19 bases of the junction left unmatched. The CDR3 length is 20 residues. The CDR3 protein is CASSQETMRAPGGPEDTQYF. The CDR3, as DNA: TGCGCCAGCAGCCAAGAGACGATGCGGGCACCGGGGGGGCCAGAAGATACGCAGTATTTT.

The CDR3 loop is CAWSAPGQGVLPQHF. The CDR3 DNA sequence: TGTGCCTGGAGCGCACCGGGACAGGGGGTTCTGCCCCAGCATTTT. V and J are TRBV30 and TRBJ1-5; TRBD1 matches at 11 bases. With V trimmed by 3 bases and J by 9 bases, 10 bases remained unmatched. The CDR3 loop spans 15 amino acids. In germline, CDR1 is GTSNPN, CDR2 SVGIG (reference sequence). Combining the CDR3 with reference TRBV30 and TRBJ1-5 gives the whole variable domain SQTIHQWPATLVQPVGSPLSLECTVEGTSNPNLYWYRQAAGRGLQLLFYSVGIGQISSEVPQNLSASRPQDRQFILSSKKLLLSDSGFYLCAWSAPGQGVLPQHFGDGTRLSIL.

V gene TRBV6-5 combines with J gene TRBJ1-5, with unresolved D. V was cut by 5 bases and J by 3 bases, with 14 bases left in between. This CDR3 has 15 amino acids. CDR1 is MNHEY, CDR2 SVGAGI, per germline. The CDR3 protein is CASSPRRQDNQPQHF. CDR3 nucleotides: TGTGCCAGCAGTCCCCGACGGCAGGACAATCAGCCCCAGCATTTT.

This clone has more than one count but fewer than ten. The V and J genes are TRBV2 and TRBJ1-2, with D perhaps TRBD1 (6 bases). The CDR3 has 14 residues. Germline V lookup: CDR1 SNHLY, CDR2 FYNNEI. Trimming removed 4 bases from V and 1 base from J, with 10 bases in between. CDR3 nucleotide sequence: TGTGCCAGCAGTGTAGGACAGATTAACTATGGCTACACCTTC. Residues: CASSVGQINYGYTF.

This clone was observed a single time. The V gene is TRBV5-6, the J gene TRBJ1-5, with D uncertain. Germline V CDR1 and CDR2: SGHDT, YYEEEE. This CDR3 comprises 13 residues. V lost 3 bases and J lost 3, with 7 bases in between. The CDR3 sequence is CASSSRHNQPQHF. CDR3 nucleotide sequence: TGTGCCAGCAGCTCGAGGCACAATCAGCCCCAGCATTTT.

The CDR3 is CASSLAGREFYEQYF. CDR3 in DNA: TGTGCCAGCAGCTTGGCGGGCAGGGAATTCTACGAGCAGTACTTC. The rearrangement links TRBV5-4 to TRBJ2-7; weak D call: TRBD1 (5 bases). The CDR3 is 15 residues long. Trimming stripped 0 bases from V and 3 bases from J, with 13 bases between. The germline V gene encodes CDR1 SGHNT and CDR2 YYREEE (reference sequence). Together with reference TRBV5-4 and TRBJ2-7, the CDR3 gives the full variable domain: ETGVTQSPTHLIKTRGQQVTLRCSSQSGHNTVSWYQQALGQGPQFIFQYYREEENGRGNFPPRFSGLQFPNYSSELNVNALELDDSALYLCASSLAGREFYEQYFGPGTRLTVT.

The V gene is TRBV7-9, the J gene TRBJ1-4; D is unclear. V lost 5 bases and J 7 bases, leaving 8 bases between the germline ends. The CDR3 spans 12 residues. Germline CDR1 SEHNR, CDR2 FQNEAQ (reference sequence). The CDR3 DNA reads TGTGCCAGCAGCCCAGCGGCTGAAAAACTGTTTTTT. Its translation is CASSPAAEKLFF.